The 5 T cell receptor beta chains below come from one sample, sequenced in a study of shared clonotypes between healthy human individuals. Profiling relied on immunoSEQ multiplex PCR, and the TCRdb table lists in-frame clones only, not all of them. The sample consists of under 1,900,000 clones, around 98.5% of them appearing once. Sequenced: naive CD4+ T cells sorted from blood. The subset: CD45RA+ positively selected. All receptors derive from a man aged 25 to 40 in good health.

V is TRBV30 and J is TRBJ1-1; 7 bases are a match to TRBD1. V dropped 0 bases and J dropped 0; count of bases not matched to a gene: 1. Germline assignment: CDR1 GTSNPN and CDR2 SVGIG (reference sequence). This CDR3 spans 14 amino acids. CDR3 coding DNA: TGTGCCTGGAGTGTCAGGGGGGTGAACACTGAAGCTTTCTTT. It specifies CAWSVRGVNTEAFF.

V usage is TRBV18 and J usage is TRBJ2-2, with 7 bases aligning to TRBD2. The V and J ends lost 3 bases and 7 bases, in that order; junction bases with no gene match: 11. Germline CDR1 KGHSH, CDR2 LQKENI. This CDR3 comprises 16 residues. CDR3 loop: CASSPTSGILIGELFF. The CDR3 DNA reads TGTGCCAGCTCACCGACGAGCGGGATTTTGATCGGGGAGCTGTTTTTT.

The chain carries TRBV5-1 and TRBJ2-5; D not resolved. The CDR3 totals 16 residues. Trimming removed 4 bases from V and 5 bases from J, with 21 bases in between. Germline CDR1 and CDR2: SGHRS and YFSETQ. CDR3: CASSMAGVVFGETQYF. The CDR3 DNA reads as TGCGCCAGCAGCATGGCCGGAGTGGTTTTCGGGGAGACCCAGTACTTC.

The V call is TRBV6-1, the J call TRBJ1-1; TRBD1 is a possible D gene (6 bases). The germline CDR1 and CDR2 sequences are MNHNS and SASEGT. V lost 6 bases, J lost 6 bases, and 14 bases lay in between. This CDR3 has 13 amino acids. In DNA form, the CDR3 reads TGTGCCAGCAGACCTCAGGGGACTCCTGAAGCTTTCTTT. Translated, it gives CASRPQGTPEAFF.

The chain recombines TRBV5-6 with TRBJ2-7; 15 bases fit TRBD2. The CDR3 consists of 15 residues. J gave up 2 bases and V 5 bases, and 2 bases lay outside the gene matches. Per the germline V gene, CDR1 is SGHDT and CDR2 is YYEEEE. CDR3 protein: CASRRTSGRAYEQYF. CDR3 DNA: TGTGCCAGCAGGCGGACTAGCGGGAGGGCCTACGAGCAGTACTTC.